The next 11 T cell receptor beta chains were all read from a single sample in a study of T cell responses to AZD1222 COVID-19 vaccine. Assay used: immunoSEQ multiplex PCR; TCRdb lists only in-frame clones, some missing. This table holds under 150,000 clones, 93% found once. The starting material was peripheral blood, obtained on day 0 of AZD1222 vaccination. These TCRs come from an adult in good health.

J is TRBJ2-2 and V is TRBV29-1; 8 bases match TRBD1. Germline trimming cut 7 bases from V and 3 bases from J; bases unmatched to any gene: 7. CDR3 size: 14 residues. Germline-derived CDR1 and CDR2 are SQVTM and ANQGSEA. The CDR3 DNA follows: TGCAGCGCCAGAGGACAGGGTGACACCGGGGAGCTGTTTTTT. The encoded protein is CSARGQGDTGELFF.

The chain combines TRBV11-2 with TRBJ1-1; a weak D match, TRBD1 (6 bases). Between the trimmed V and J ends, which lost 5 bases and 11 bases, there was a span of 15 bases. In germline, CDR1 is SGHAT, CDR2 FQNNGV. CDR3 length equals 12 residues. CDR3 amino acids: CASSTNGGSAFF. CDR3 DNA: TGTGCCAGCAGCACAAACGGGGGCAGCGCTTTCTTT.

The CDR3 region is CASSLEPATNEKLFF. CDR3 DNA sequence: TGTGCCAGCAGCTTAGAGCCTGCAACTAATGAAAAACTGTTTTTT. The chain recombines TRBV7-6 with TRBJ1-4; no clear D gene. Trimming stripped 1 base from V and 0 bases from J, with 6 bases between. Germline CDR1 is SGHVS and CDR2 is FNYEAQ. The CDR3 is made up of 15 amino acids.

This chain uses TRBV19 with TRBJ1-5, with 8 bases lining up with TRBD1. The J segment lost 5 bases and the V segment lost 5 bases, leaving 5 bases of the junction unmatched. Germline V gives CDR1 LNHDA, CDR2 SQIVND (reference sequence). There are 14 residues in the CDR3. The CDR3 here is CASSPRQGHQPQHF. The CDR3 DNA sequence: TGTGCCAGTAGTCCGAGACAGGGGCATCAGCCCCAGCATTTT.

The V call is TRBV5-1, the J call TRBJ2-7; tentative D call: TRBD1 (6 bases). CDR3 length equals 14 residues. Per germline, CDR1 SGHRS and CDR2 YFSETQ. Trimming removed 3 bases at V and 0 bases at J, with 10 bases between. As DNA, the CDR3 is TGCGCCAGCAGCTGGGACACCAGCTCCTACGAGCAGTACTTC. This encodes CASSWDTSSYEQYF. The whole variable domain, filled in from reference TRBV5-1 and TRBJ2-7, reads KAGVTQTPRYLIKTRGQQVTLSCSPISGHRSVSWYQQTPGQGLQFLFEYFSETQRNKGNFPGRFSGRQFSNSRSEMNVSTLELGDSALYLCASSWDTSSYEQYFGPGTRLTVT.

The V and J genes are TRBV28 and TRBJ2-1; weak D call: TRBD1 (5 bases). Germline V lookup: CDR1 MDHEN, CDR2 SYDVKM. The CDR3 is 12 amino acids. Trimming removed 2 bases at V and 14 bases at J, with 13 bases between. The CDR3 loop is CASSLSQGMEFF. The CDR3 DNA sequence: TGTGCCAGCAGTTTAAGCCAGGGTATGGAGTTCTTC.

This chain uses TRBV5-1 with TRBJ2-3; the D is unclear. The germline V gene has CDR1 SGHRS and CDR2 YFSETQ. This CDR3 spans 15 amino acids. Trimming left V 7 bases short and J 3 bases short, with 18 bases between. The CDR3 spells CASGLQPSRTDTQYF. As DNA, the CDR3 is TGCGCCAGCGGGCTGCAACCAAGTCGGACAGATACGCAGTATTTT.

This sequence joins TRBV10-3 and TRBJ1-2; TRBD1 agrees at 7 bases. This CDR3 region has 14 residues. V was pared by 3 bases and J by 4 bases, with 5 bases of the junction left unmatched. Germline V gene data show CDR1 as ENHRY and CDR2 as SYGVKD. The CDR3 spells CAISEQGQGYGYTF. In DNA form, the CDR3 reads TGTGCCATCAGTGAACAGGGGCAGGGCTATGGCTACACCTTC.

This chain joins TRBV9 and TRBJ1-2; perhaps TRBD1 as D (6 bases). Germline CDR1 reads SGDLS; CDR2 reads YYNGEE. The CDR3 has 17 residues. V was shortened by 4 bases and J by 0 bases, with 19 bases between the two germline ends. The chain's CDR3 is CASSQTLGTTPNYGYTF. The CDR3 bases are TGTGCCAGCAGCCAAACCCTCGGGACAACCCCTAACTATGGCTACACCTTC.

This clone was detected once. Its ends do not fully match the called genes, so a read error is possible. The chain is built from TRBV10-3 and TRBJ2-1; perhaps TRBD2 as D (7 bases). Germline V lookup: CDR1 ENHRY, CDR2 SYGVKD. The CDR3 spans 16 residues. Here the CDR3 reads CALSDRGARSYNEQFF. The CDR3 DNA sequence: TGTGCCCTCAGCGATCGGGGGGCCAGATCCTACAATGAGCAGTTCTTC.

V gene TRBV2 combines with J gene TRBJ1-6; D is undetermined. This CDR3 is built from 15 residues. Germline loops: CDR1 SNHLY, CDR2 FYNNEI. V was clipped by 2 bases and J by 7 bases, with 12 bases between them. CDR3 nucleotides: TGTGCCAGCAGTGAACAGGAACCCCGGAATTCACCCCTCCACTTT. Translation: CASSEQEPRNSPLHF.